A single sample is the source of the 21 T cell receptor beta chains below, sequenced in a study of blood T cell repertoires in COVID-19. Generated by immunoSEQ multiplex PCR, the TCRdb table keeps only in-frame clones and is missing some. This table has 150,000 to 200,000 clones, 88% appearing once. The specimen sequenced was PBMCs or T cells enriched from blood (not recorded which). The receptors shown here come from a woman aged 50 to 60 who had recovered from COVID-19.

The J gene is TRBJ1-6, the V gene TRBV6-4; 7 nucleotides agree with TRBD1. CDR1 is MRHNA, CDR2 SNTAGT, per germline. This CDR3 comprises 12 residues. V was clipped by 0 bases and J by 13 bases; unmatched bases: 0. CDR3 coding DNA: TGTGCCAGCAGTGACTCGACAGGGCCCCTCCACTTT. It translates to CASSDSTGPLHF.

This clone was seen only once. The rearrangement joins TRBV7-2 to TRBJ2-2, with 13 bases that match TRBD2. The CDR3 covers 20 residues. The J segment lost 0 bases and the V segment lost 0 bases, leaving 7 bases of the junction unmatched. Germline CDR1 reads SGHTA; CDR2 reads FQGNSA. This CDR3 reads CASSLAAGLAGRANTGELFF. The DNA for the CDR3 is TGTGCCAGCAGCTTAGCGGCGGGACTAGCGGGAAGAGCGAACACCGGGGAGCTGTTTTTT.

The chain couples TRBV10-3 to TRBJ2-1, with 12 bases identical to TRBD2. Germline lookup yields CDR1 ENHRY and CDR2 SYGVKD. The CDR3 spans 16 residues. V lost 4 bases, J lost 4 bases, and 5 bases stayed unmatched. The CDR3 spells CAISVLAGGMYNEQFF. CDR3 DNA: TGTGCCATCAGTGTCCTAGCGGGGGGGATGTACAATGAGCAGTTCTTC.

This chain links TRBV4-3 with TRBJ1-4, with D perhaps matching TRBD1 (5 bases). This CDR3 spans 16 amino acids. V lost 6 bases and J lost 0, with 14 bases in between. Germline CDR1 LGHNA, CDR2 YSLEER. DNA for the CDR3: TGCGCCAGCAGGCGTTTAGGGGATGCAACTAATGAAAAACTGTTTTTT. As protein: CASRRLGDATNEKLFF.

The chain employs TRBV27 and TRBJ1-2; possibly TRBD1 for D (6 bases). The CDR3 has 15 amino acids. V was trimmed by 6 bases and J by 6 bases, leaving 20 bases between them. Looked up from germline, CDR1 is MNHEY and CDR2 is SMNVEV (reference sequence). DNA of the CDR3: TGTGCCAGCAGCCCTCCAGGGGTTTTCGGTCATGGCTACACCTTC. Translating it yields CASSPPGVFGHGYTF.

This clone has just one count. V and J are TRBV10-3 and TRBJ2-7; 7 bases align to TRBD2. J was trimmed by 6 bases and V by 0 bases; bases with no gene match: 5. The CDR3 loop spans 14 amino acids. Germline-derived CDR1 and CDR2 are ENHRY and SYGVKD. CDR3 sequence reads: CAISESVGGFEQYF. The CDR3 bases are TGTGCCATCAGTGAGTCGGTGGGAGGGTTCGAGCAGTACTTC.

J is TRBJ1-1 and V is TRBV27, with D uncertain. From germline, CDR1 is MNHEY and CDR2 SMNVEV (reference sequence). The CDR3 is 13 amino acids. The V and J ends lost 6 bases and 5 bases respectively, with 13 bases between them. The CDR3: CASSLSISTEAFF. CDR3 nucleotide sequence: TGTGCCAGCAGCTTAAGTATCAGTACTGAAGCTTTCTTT.

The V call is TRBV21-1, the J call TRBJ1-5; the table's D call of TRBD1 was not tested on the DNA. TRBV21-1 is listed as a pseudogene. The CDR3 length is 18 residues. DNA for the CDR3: TGTGCCAGCAGCAAAGAGGGCAGGGGGGCTTATAGCAATCAGCCCCAGCATTTT. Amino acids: CASSKEGRGAYSNQPQHF.

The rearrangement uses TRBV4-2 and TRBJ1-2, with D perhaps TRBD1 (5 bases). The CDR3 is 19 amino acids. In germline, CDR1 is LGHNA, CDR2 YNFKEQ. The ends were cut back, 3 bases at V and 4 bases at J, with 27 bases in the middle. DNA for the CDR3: TGTGCCAGCAGCCATACGGTCCGGGACTCGTTTTCGTCCCTCTATGGCTACACCTTC. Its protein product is CASSHTVRDSFSSLYGYTF.

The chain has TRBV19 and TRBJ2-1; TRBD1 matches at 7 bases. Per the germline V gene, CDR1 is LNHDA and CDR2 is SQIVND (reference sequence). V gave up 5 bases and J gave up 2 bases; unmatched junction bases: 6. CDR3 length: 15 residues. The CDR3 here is CASSPNQGAYNEQFF. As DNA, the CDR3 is TGTGCCAGTAGTCCGAACCAGGGGGCCTACAATGAGCAGTTCTTC.

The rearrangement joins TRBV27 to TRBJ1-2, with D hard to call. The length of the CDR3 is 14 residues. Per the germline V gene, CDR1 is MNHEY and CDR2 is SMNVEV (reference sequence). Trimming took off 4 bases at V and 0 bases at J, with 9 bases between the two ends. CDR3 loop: CASSSSTANYGYTF. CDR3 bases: TGTGCCAGCAGTTCGAGCACGGCTAACTATGGCTACACCTTC.

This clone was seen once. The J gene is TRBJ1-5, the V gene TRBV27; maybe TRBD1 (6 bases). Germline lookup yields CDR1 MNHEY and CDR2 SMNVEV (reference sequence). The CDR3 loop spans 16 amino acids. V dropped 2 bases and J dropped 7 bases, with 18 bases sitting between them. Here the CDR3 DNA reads TGTGCCAGCAGTTTAAGGGGGATCGGGACGAGGCAGCCCCAGCATTTT. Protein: CASSLRGIGTRQPQHF.

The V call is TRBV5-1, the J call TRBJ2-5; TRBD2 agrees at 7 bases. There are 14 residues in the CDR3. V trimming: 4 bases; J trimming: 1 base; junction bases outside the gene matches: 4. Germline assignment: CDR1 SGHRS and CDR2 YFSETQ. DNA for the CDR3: TGCGCCAGCAGCCTAGGCGGGGGCCAAGAGACCCAGTACTTC. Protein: CASSLGGGQETQYF.

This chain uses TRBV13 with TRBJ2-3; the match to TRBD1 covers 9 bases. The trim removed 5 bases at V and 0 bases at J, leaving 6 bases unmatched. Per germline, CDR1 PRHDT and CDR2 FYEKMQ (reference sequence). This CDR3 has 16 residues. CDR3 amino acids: CASSPGTGLSTDTQYF. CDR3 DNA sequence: TGTGCCAGCAGCCCCGGGACAGGGCTAAGCACAGATACGCAGTATTTT. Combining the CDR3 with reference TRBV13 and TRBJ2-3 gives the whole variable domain AAGVIQSPRHLIKEKRETATLKCYPIPRHDTVYWYQQGPGQDPQFLISFYEKMQSDKGSIPDRFSAQQFSDYHSELNMSSLELGDSALYFCASSPGTGLSTDTQYFGPGTRLTVL.

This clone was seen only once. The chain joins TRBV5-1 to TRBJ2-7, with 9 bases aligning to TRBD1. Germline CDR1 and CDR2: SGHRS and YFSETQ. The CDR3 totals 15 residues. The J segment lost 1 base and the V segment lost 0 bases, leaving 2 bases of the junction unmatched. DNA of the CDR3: TGCGCCAGCAGCTTGGGACAGGGGGTTTCCTACGAGCAGTACTTC. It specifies CASSLGQGVSYEQYF.

This chain's CDR3 is CASSPGQGAYLFDSPLHF. The DNA of the CDR3 is TGTGCCAGCAGCCCGGGACAGGGGGCCTATCTGTTCGATTCACCCCTCCACTTT. V usage is TRBV7-9 and J usage is TRBJ1-6; TRBD1 matches 12 bases. The CDR3 is made up of 18 amino acids. Germline CDR1 SEHNR, CDR2 FQNEAQ (reference sequence). Losses at the gene ends were 5 bases for V and 8 bases for J; bases not matched to a gene: 13.

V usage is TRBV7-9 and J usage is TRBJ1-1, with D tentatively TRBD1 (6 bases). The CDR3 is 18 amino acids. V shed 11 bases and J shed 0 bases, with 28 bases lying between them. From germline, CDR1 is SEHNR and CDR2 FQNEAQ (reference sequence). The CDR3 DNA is TGTGCCGGCGCATCCACAGGGCAGAGAGCCATCATGAACACTGAAGCTTTCTTT. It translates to CAGASTGQRAIMNTEAFF.

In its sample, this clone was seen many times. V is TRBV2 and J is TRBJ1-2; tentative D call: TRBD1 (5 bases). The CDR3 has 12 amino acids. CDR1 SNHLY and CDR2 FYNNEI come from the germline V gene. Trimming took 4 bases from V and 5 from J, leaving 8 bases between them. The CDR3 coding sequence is TGTGCCAGCAGTGCATCAGGGTATGGCTACACCTTC. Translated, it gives CASSASGYGYTF.

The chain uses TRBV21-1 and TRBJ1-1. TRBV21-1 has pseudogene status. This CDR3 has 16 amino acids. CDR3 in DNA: TGTGCCAGCAGCAAAAATCAGGAGGACGCGGGGCCTGAAGCTTTCTTT. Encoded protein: CASSKNQEDAGPEAFF.

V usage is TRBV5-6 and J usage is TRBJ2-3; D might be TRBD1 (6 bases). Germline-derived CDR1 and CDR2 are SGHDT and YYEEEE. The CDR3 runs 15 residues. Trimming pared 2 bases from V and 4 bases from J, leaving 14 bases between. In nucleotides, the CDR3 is TGTGCCAGCAGCTTTGGGGACACGGTTCCAGATACGCAGTATTTT. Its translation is CASSFGDTVPDTQYF.

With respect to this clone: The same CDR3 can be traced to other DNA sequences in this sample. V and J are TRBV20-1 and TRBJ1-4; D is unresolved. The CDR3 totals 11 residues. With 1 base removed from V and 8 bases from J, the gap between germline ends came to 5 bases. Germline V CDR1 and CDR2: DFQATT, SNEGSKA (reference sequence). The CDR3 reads CSARVREKLFF. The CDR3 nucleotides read TGCAGTGCTAGAGTACGGGAAAAACTGTTTTTT.